This T cell receptor beta chain was sequenced for a study of chemoradiotherapy in HPV16-positive cancers. The overall study: A couple of HPV16-positive patients' cells yielded candidate HPV-specific clones and common motifs. General study results and limits: Candidate HPV-specific clones and E7-related TCR motifs grew in tumor during treatment.

Germline V gives CDR1 SGHNT, CDR2 YYREEE (reference sequence). The CDR3 has 16 amino acids. V shed 2 bases, J shed 7 bases, and the junction held 7 bases outside the gene matches. Regarding this clone: Its antigen is not identified.

Produced via immunoSEQ multiplex PCR; TCRdb's table is partial and in-frame only. Of about 6,200 clones in the sample, roughly 84% are singletons; the top ten hold approximately 6.2%. Repertoires were sampled repeatedly during chemoradiotherapy. The input for sequencing was tumor tissue, taken from a patient who underwent chemoradiotherapy. The chain links TRBV5-4 to TRBJ1-6; 9 nucleotides agree with TRBD1. The sequence was obtained from a human donor with HPV-associated anogenital cancer. The CDR3 reads CASSLPGQGLNSPLHF. CDR3 coding DNA: TGTGCCAGCAGCTTACCGGGACAGGGACTCAATTCACCCCTCCACTTT.